The next 9 T cell receptor beta chains were all read from a single sample in a study of cytomegalovirus exposure and HLA in healthy donors. With 60 Vbeta and 13 Jbeta primers, the PCR was carried out. Repertoires were generated with immunoSEQ multiplex PCR, while TCRdb's copy carries only in-frame clones and drops some. The sample includes 65,000 to 75,000 clones, about 70% of them seen just once. The sample consisted of PBMCs. These receptors all come from a woman aged 25 to 45 in good health and CMV-seronegative.

This clone was counted between two and nine times. The chain carries TRBV27 and TRBJ2-1, with TRBD1 as a possible D gene (5 bases). The V gene's germline CDR1 is MNHEY and CDR2 SMNVEV (reference sequence). The germline V and J ends were trimmed by 3 bases and 0 bases, with 9 bases remaining between them. The CDR3 is 15 amino acids. The CDR3: CASSFRAPSYNEQFF. CDR3 sequence (DNA): TGTGCCAGCAGTTTCAGGGCCCCCTCCTACAATGAGCAGTTCTTC.

This rearrangement joins TRBV7-2 to TRBJ2-3, with D possibly being TRBD1 (6 bases). This CDR3 has 15 residues. Deletions cut 2 bases from V and 2 bases from J, with 11 bases between. Germline V gene data show CDR1 as SGHTA and CDR2 as FQGNSA. The CDR3 nucleotides are TGTGCCAGCAGCTTAAGCAGGGGTCCCACAGATACGCAGTATTTT. Its protein is CASSLSRGPTDTQYF.

This clone was counted a few times. The CDR3 DNA reads as TGTGCCAGCAGCCCAAGCGGGGGGTTCACCGGGGAGCTGTTTTTT. Protein product: CASSPSGGFTGELFF. The genes are TRBV14 and TRBJ2-2; 9 bases are shared with TRBD2. Germline V CDR1 and CDR2: SGHDN, FVKESK. The CDR3 consists of 15 residues. The J segment lost 4 bases and the V segment lost 4 bases, leaving 4 bases of the junction unmatched.

This clone was seen more than once but under ten times. The gene calls are TRBV6-4 and TRBJ2-2; D gene unclear. The CDR3 covers 14 residues. Looked up from germline, CDR1 is MRHNA and CDR2 is SNTAGT. Trimming took 3 bases from V and 6 from J, leaving 11 bases between them. The DNA for the CDR3 is TGTGCCAGCAGTGAGGTTCCCGCAGCCGGGGAGCTGTTTTTT. Translation gives CASSEVPAAGELFF.

V and J are TRBV18 and TRBJ1-2, with 7 bases matching TRBD1. Trimming removed 4 bases from V and 6 bases from J; junction bases left unmatched: 11. The CDR3 spans 15 residues. The germline V gene has CDR1 KGHSH and CDR2 LQKENI. The CDR3 DNA reads TGTGCCAGCTCACTGCAAGGGGACAGTATTGATGGCTACACCTTC. It is translated as CASSLQGDSIDGYTF.

This CDR3 is CASSTGLAGVETQYF. As DNA, the CDR3 is TGTGCCAGCAGCACGGGACTAGCGGGGGTAGAGACCCAGTACTTC. The V gene is TRBV7-3, the J gene TRBJ2-5; TRBD2 aligns across 14 bases. This CDR3 spans 15 amino acids. Germline lookup yields CDR1 SGHTA and CDR2 FQGTGA. V trimming: 5 bases; J trimming: 4 bases; junction bases outside the gene matches: 3.

The chain couples TRBV2 to TRBJ1-5; TRBD1 matches at 11 bases. The CDR3 extends over 16 amino acids. After removal of 1 base from V and 7 bases from J, the junction contained 6 bases not matched to a gene. Germline loops: CDR1 SNHLY, CDR2 FYNNEI. DNA of the CDR3: TGTGCCAGCAGTGAAGGGGGGACAGGGGGTATCCAGCCCCAGCATTTT. Its protein is CASSEGGTGGIQPQHF.

The rearrangement uses TRBV18 and TRBJ1-1, with D possibly matching TRBD1 (5 bases). Germline-derived CDR1 and CDR2 are KGHSH and LQKENI. The CDR3 runs 15 residues. The V end lost 1 base, the J end lost 1 base, and 10 bases lay between the germline ends. The CDR3: CASSPRQGRNTEAFF. The DNA for the CDR3 is TGTGCCAGCTCACCACGTCAGGGCAGGAACACTGAAGCTTTCTTT.

This clone was counted once. The chain employs TRBV11-3 and TRBJ1-4; D is undetermined. CDR1 SGHNT and CDR2 YENEEA come from the germline V gene. The CDR3 runs to 13 residues. The ends were cut back, 1 base at V and 6 bases at J, with 6 bases in the middle. The CDR3 nucleotides are TGTGCCAGCAGCTTAGCTCAGGATGAAAAACTGTTTTTT. It encodes CASSLAQDEKLFF. Based on the CDR3 plus reference TRBV11-3 and TRBJ1-4, the full variable domain is EAGVVQSPRYKIIEKKQPVAFWCNPISGHNTLYWYLQNLGQGPELLIRYENEEAVDDSQLPKDRFSAERLKGVDSTLKIQPAELGDSAVYLCASSLAQDEKLFFGSGTQLSVL.